The 27 T cell receptor beta chains presented below share a single source sample, sequenced in a study of blood T cell repertoires in COVID-19 (dated by TCRdb to 2018 to 2020). Receptors were amplified or captured by the immunoSEQ multiplex PCR assay. TCRdb limited this immuneACCESS table to in-frame rearrangements with V and J called. A share of clones is missing; checked studies link under half to unresolved V genes, and the rest is unexplained. For this sample the table gives roughly 320,000 clones, of which 70% to 90% were detected only once. The ten largest clones capture 1% to 1.5% of the sample. Sequenced input: peripheral blood. These receptors were obtained from a man aged 70-80 years with acute or convalescent COVID-19.

The chain is built from TRBV5-1 and TRBJ2-7; 8 nucleotides align to TRBD2. The CDR3 covers 15 residues. Trimming removed 5 bases from V and 0 bases from J; junction bases left unmatched: 7. Germline values: CDR1 SGHRS, CDR2 YFSETQ. CDR3 DNA sequence: TGCGCCAGCAGGTCCGGGGGGGGCCCCTCCTACGAGCAGTACTTC. Translating it yields CASRSGGGPSYEQYF.

This clone was seen once. The chain has TRBV4-3 and TRBJ2-6, with 7 bases matching TRBD1. Trimming removed 4 bases from V and 6 bases from J; junction bases left unmatched: 12. Germline V gene sequence: CDR1 LGHNA, CDR2 YSLEER. The CDR3 covers 17 residues. The CDR3, as DNA: TGCGCCAGCAGCCCGGGGACAGCCATTATGTCGGCCAACGTCCTGACTTTC. This encodes CASSPGTAIMSANVLTF.

The CDR3 loop is CASSTTGGAGDTQYF. The CDR3 nucleotides read TGTGCCAGCAGCACAACAGGGGGTGCGGGAGATACGCAGTATTTT. V usage is TRBV28 and J usage is TRBJ2-3; 8 bases agree with TRBD1. Germline CDR1 reads MDHEN; CDR2 reads SYDVKM. The CDR3 is 15 residues long. Trimming removed 6 bases from V and 5 bases from J; junction bases left unmatched: 10.

The genes are TRBV4-2 and TRBJ2-2; weak D call: TRBD2 (5 bases). The CDR3 sequence is 15 residues long. Germline V CDR1 and CDR2: LGHNA, YNFKEQ. V gave up 1 base and J gave up 9 bases, with 15 bases separating them. For the CDR3, the DNA is TGTGCCAGCAGCCAAGGGACTGATAACAGTTGGGAGCTGTTTTTT. Protein sequence: CASSQGTDNSWELFF.

V is TRBV5-4 and J is TRBJ1-1; D ambiguous. CDR1 is SGHNT and CDR2 is YYREEE in the germline V gene (reference sequence). Trimming took 1 base from V and 0 from J, leaving 4 bases between them. The CDR3 spans 13 residues. For the CDR3, the DNA is TGTGCCAGCAGCTTGACTCTGAACACTGAAGCTTTCTTT. It encodes CASSLTLNTEAFF.

In this sample, this clone turned up once. V is TRBV6-2 or TRBV6-3 and J is TRBJ2-7; TRBD2 agrees at 8 bases. V lost 6 bases and J lost 2; bases outside the gene matches: 12. The CDR3 totals 16 residues. CDR1 MNHEY and CDR2 SVGEGT come from the germline V gene. CDR3 in DNA: TGTGCCAGCAGCACGATAACTAGCGGCCTTACCTACGAGCAGTACTTC. The encoded protein is CASSTITSGLTYEQYF.

This clone has only one observation. V usage is TRBV30 and J usage is TRBJ2-5, with 7 nucleotides matching TRBD1. V dropped 4 bases and J dropped 5; count of bases not matched to a gene: 10. The CDR3 loop spans 14 amino acids. Per germline, CDR1 GTSNPN and CDR2 SVGIG (reference sequence). CDR3 loop: CAWTRQGSMETQYF. For the CDR3, the DNA is TGTGCCTGGACCCGACAGGGTTCGATGGAGACCCAGTACTTC.

This sequence joins TRBV4-3 and TRBJ2-2; 11 bases fit TRBD2. This CDR3 region has 17 residues. V dropped 1 base and J dropped 8; count of bases not matched to a gene: 9. Germline values: CDR1 LGHNA, CDR2 YSLEER. The DNA of the CDR3 is TGCGCCAGCAGCCAAGTAGCGGGGGGGCTAGGTAGTGGGGAGCTGTTTTTT. It encodes CASSQVAGGLGSGELFF.

This clone was seen a single time. V usage is TRBV3-1 (or the pseudogene TRBV3-2) and J usage is TRBJ2-1; 12 nucleotides agree with TRBD2. The CDR3 loop spans 15 amino acids. V dropped 0 bases and J dropped 9; count of bases not matched to a gene: 3. Germline CDR1 and CDR2: LGHDT and YNNKEL (reference sequence). CDR3 DNA sequence: TGTGCCAGCAGCCAAGATCTAGCGGGGGGGACTGAGCAGTTCTTC. Translated: CASSQDLAGGTEQFF.

The chain joins TRBV5-4 to TRBJ2-1; D is uncertain. There are 13 residues in the CDR3. Deletions cut 4 bases from V and 6 bases from J, with 11 bases between. Germline loops: CDR1 SGHNT, CDR2 YYREEE (reference sequence). The CDR3: CASSAAPANEQFF. In DNA, the CDR3 is TGTGCCAGCAGCGCGGCCCCGGCCAATGAGCAGTTCTTC.

The chain couples TRBV4-1 to TRBJ1-2; D might be TRBD1 (5 bases). The CDR3 sequence is 16 residues long. V shed 0 bases and J shed 5 bases, with 16 bases lying between them. Germline CDR1 and CDR2: MGHRA and YSYEKL. CDR3: CASSQEGAGNFYGYTF. In DNA, the CDR3 is TGCGCCAGCAGCCAAGAGGGTGCAGGGAACTTTTATGGCTACACCTTC.

The chain's CDR3 is CASSYGGVNTEAFF. For the CDR3, the DNA is TGTGCCAGCAGTTACGGGGGCGTGAACACTGAAGCTTTCTTT. The chain employs TRBV6-5 and TRBJ1-1, with a weak D call TRBD1 (6 bases). The V gene lost 2 bases and the J gene lost 0 bases, with 7 bases spanning the gap. Per germline, CDR1 MNHEY and CDR2 SVGAGI. The CDR3 sequence is 14 residues long.

The chain recombines TRBV5-1 with TRBJ2-2; a weak D match, TRBD1 (6 bases). The V end lost 7 bases, the J end lost 0 bases, and 10 bases lay between the germline ends. Per germline, CDR1 SGHRS and CDR2 YFSETQ. The CDR3 is 14 amino acids. The DNA for the CDR3 is TGCGCCAGCTTGGGGGCCGCGAACACCGGGGAGCTGTTTTTT. This gives the protein CASLGAANTGELFF. The variable domain in full, completed from reference TRBV5-1 and TRBJ2-2, reads KAGVTQTPRYLIKTRGQQVTLSCSPISGHRSVSWYQQTPGQGLQFLFEYFSETQRNKGNFPGRFSGRQFSNSRSEMNVSTLELGDSALYLCASLGAANTGELFFGEGSRLTVL.

V usage is TRBV29-1 and J usage is TRBJ2-1; TRBD1 matches 12 bases. Trimming removed 6 bases from V and 7 bases from J; junction bases left unmatched: 7. CDR1 is SQVTM and CDR2 is ANQGSEA in the germline V gene. This CDR3 region has 14 residues. The CDR3 sequence: CSVPRDRGPNEQFF. CDR3 nucleotide sequence: TGCAGCGTCCCCCGGGACAGGGGGCCGAATGAGCAGTTCTTC.

V is TRBV5-1 and J is TRBJ2-1; possible D gene TRBD2, 6 bases. The CDR3 extends over 15 amino acids. Per the germline V gene, CDR1 is SGHRS and CDR2 is YFSETQ. V lost 5 bases, J lost 4 bases, and 16 bases lay in between. The CDR3 DNA reads TGCGCCAGCAGTATCCGACTAGTAGGGTACAATGAGCAGTTCTTC. This sequence encodes CASSIRLVGYNEQFF.

V gene TRBV21-1 combines with J gene TRBJ1-3; the D segment call TRBD1 is taken from the table without a DNA check. TRBV21-1 is shown as a pseudogene. The CDR3 consists of 15 residues. The CDR3 DNA reads TGTGCCAGCAGCAAGGCCGCCGCTTGTGGAAACACCATATATTTT. Translation: CASSKAAACGNTIYF.

The CDR3 is CASSADRSGELFF. DNA of the CDR3: TGTGCCAGCTCAGCGGACAGGTCCGGGGAGCTGTTTTTT. The chain recombines TRBV18 with TRBJ2-2; 7 nucleotides match TRBD1. This CDR3 region has 13 residues. Germline V gene lookup returns CDR1 KGHSH and CDR2 LQKENI. J gave up 6 bases and V 5 bases, and 3 bases lay outside the gene matches.

This rearrangement joins TRBV28 to TRBJ1-2; no clear D. The V gene lost 6 bases and the J gene lost 3 bases, with 11 bases spanning the gap. CDR1 and CDR2 from the germline V gene are MDHEN and SYDVKM. The CDR3 is 13 amino acids. The CDR3 nucleotides are TGTGCCAGCAGGACGCCGGGAGACTATGGCTACACCTTC. It codes for CASRTPGDYGYTF.

This chain connects TRBV3-1 (or the pseudogene TRBV3-2) to TRBJ1-1, with D perhaps TRBD1 (6 bases). The CDR3 runs to 13 residues. Germline V gene lookup returns CDR1 LGHDT and CDR2 YNNKEL (reference sequence). V dropped 5 bases and J dropped 4 bases, with 11 bases sitting between them. CDR3 coding DNA: TGTGCCAGCAGCGCCAACAGGGTCACTGAAGCTTTCTTT. It specifies CASSANRVTEAFF.

This clone was seen once. This chain uses TRBV12-5 with TRBJ2-7; 10 bases fit TRBD2. This CDR3 region has 21 residues. The ends lost 0 bases at V and 0 bases at J; junction bases unmatched: 17. Germline assignment: CDR1 LGHNT and CDR2 FRNRAP. The CDR3 DNA is TGTGCTAGTGGTTTGGTAGGGCCCCCATTAACCGTAGCGGGGGGCTCCTACGAGCAGTACTTC. Its translation is CASGLVGPPLTVAGGSYEQYF. Full variable domain (missing parts from reference TRBV12-5 and TRBJ2-7): DARVTQTPRHKVTEMGQEVTMRCQPILGHNTVFWYRQTMMQGLELLAYFRNRAPLDDSGMPKDRFSAEMPDATLATLKIQPSEPRDSAVYFCASGLVGPPLTVAGGSYEQYFGPGTRLTVT.

The gene calls are TRBV14 and TRBJ2-7, with 10 bases matching TRBD2. The germline CDR1 and CDR2 sequences are SGHDN and FVKESK. The CDR3 is 17 residues long. Losses at the gene ends were 4 bases for V and 7 bases for J; bases not matched to a gene: 16. CDR3 protein: CASSPRLLAGVSGEQYF. The CDR3 coding sequence is TGTGCCAGCAGCCCCCGCCTGCTAGCGGGAGTATCGGGAGAGCAGTACTTC. The variable domain in full, with the rest retrieved from reference TRBV14 and TRBJ2-7, is EAGVTQFPSHSVIEKGQTVTLRCDPISGHDNLYWYRRVMGKEIKFLLHFVKESKQDESGMPNNRFLAERTGGTYSTLKVQPAELEDSGVYFCASSPRLLAGVSGEQYFGPGTRLTVT.

This chain joins TRBV19 and TRBJ2-1; D is perhaps TRBD2 (6 bases). The CDR3 has 16 residues. Germline V CDR1 and CDR2: LNHDA, SQIVND (reference sequence). V gave up 3 bases and J gave up 3 bases, with 15 bases separating them. The CDR3 spells CASSIQAGSYYNEQFF. The CDR3 coding sequence is TGTGCCAGTAGTATTCAGGCGGGGAGCTACTACAATGAGCAGTTCTTC.

The chain employs TRBV29-1 and TRBJ2-1; 7 bases agree with TRBD2. This CDR3 is 12 amino acids long. The trim removed 1 base at V and 9 bases at J, leaving 3 bases unmatched. Per germline, CDR1 SQVTM and CDR2 ANQGSEA. The CDR3 protein is CSVEVWEGEQFF. The CDR3 DNA is TGCAGCGTTGAAGTGTGGGAGGGTGAGCAGTTCTTC.

The J gene is TRBJ2-1, the V gene TRBV28, with D maybe TRBD1 (6 bases). The V and J ends lost 2 bases and 8 bases respectively, with 7 bases between them. CDR1 and CDR2 from the germline V gene are MDHEN and SYDVKM. CDR3 length equals 12 residues. CDR3 nucleotides: TGTGCCAGCAGTTTAGGGGGCTATGAGCAGTTCTTC. It encodes CASSLGGYEQFF.

This clone was detected only once. The rearrangement uses TRBV3-1 (or the pseudogene TRBV3-2) and TRBJ2-7; no reliable D call. The CDR3 is 13 residues long. From germline, CDR1 is LGHDT and CDR2 YNNKEL (reference sequence). The V end was cut by 2 bases, the J end by 7 bases, with 12 bases between. In nucleotides, the CDR3 is TGTGCCAGCAGCCAATTCTTACCCGGGGAGCAGTACTTC. As protein: CASSQFLPGEQYF.

This clone was observed a handful of times. V usage is TRBV4-1 and J usage is TRBJ2-2, with TRBD2 matching 10 bases. This CDR3 is built from 14 residues. Germline lookup yields CDR1 MGHRA and CDR2 YSYEKL. Trimming removed 4 bases from V and 6 bases from J; junction bases left unmatched: 2. The CDR3 sequence: CASSPLAGAGELFF. In DNA form, the CDR3 reads TGCGCCAGCAGCCCGCTAGCGGGAGCCGGGGAGCTGTTTTTT.

The chain couples TRBV7-3 to TRBJ2-1; tentative D call: TRBD1 (6 bases). Looked up from germline, CDR1 is SGHTA and CDR2 is FQGTGA. The CDR3 runs 15 residues. With 5 bases removed from V and 9 bases from J, the gap between germline ends came to 20 bases. CDR3 protein: CASSLRQAQASEQFF. CDR3 in DNA: TGTGCCAGCAGCCTAAGACAGGCGCAAGCGTCTGAGCAGTTCTTC.